The 17 T cell receptor beta chains in this list originate from one sample, sequenced in a study of molecular identifiers for immune sequencing clone quantification. TCRdb reprocessed the PCR reads via MiXCR and lists one record per CDR3 protein. Among about 40,000 distinct CDR3 sequences listed, 20% to 25% were seen once. The specimen was naive CD8+ T cells from blood, with Jurkat cell RNA spiked in. As for subset: FACS-sorted CD8+CD4-CCR7+CD45RA+ naive T cells. Source of these receptors: a human donor in good health. Some libraries in this study had Jurkat cell RNA spiked in.

About this clonotype: Here the CDR3 omits its conserved ending phenylalanine or tryptophan, so a read error is the likely source. V is TRBV7-4 and J is TRBJ1-1, with D tentatively TRBD1 (5 bases). The CDR3 totals 14 residues. Between the trimmed V and J ends, which lost 0 bases and 4 bases, there was a span of 9 bases. From germline, CDR1 is SGHVT and CDR2 SQSDAQ. Here the CDR3 DNA reads TGTGCCAGCAGCTTAGCTGTGGGGGGCACTGAAGCTTTCCTT. It specifies CASSLAVGGTEAFL.

This clonotype occurred many times. This chain joins TRBV30 and TRBJ2-7; D gene unclear. The CDR3 is made up of 12 amino acids. With 1 base removed from V and 1 base from J, the gap between germline ends came to 5 bases. The germline gives CDR1 GTSNPN, CDR2 SVGIG (reference sequence). This chain's CDR3 is CAWSGQSYEQYF. CDR3 nucleotides: TGTGCCTGGAGTGGGCAGTCCTACGAGCAGTACTTC.

A note on this clonotype: This clone may be a read error of a much larger clone one base away. The chain employs TRBV4-3 and TRBJ1-1, with no clear D. Germline V gene lookup returns CDR1 LGHNA and CDR2 YSLEER. This CDR3 contains 15 residues. V shed 0 bases and J shed 6 bases, with 14 bases lying between them. The chain's CDR3 is CASSQDRVTLAEAFF. CDR3 nucleotide sequence: TGCGCCAGCAGCCAAGATAGGGTGACATTAGCTGAAGCTTTCTTT.

This clonotype was detected many times. The chain carries TRBV7-9 and TRBJ1-1; D uncertain. Trimming removed 6 bases at V and 3 bases at J, with 11 bases between. Germline V gene data show CDR1 as SEHNR and CDR2 as FQNEAQ (reference sequence). The CDR3 loop spans 13 amino acids. The CDR3, as DNA: TGTGCCAGCAGAGACATCGTGGACACTGAAGCTTTCTTT. Translating gives CASRDIVDTEAFF.

This clonotype has a handful of counts. The chain employs TRBV6-2 or TRBV6-3 and TRBJ2-3; the D gene is possibly TRBD2 (6 bases). Trimming left V 5 bases short and J 6 bases short, with 18 bases between. Germline CDR1 reads MNHEY; CDR2 reads SVGEGT. This CDR3 comprises 15 residues. CDR3: CASSELRDDSDTQYF. The CDR3 DNA sequence: TGTGCCAGCAGTGAGCTGCGGGACGACTCGGATACGCAGTATTTT.

Note on this clonotype: A much larger clone lies one base from this, so it may be a read error. V usage is TRBV6-4 and J usage is TRBJ1-1; D is unresolved. The CDR3 spans 13 residues. CDR1 and CDR2 (germline): MRHNA, SNTAGT. The CDR3 loop is CACSDSYGTEAFF. The DNA of the CDR3 is TGTGCCTGCAGTGACTCTTATGGCACTGAAGCTTTCTTT.

This chain links TRBV27 with TRBJ1-5; D unresolved. Per germline, CDR1 MNHEY and CDR2 SMNVEV (reference sequence). The CDR3 sequence is 14 residues long. Deletions cut 6 bases from V and 0 bases from J, with 9 bases between. The CDR3 nucleotides read TGTGCCAGCAGGGGGAGAGATAGCAATCAGCCCCAGCATTTT. Residues: CASRGRDSNQPQHF.

There are many counts of this clonotype. The V gene is TRBV3-1, the J gene TRBJ2-7, with 9 positions matching TRBD2. After removal of 0 bases from V and 4 bases from J, the junction contained 7 bases not matched to a gene. This CDR3 region has 16 residues. The germline V gene has CDR1 LGHDT and CDR2 YNNKEL (reference sequence). CDR3 sequence (DNA): TGTGCCAGCAGCCAAGAAAGGCGCGGGGGGGCTTACGAGCAGTACTTC. As protein: CASSQERRGGAYEQYF.

V gene TRBV29-1 combines with J gene TRBJ2-1; no clear D. Trimming cost V 4 bases and J 0 bases, with 10 bases left between them. This CDR3 region has 14 residues. In germline, CDR1 is SQVTM, CDR2 ANQGSEA. Written as DNA, the CDR3 is TGCAGCGTTGTGTCTCGGAGCTCCTACAATGAGCAGTTCTTC. It specifies CSVVSRSSYNEQFF.

This clonotype was seen many times. A read error may account for a junction end that differs from germline. The gene calls are TRBV19 and TRBJ2-1; possible D gene TRBD1, 6 bases. The CDR3 contains 11 residues. Germline CDR1 LNHDA, CDR2 SQIVND (reference sequence). The CDR3 DNA reads as TGTGCCAGTAGTATGTCGTGGGACACCGCCTTC. The encoded protein is CASSMSWDTAF.

As to this clonotype: An end of the junction differs from the germline gene, which may be a read error. V gene TRBV20-1 combines with J gene TRBJ1-3; D gene ambiguous. Germline CDR1 is DFQATT and CDR2 is SNEGSKA (reference sequence). There are 13 residues in the CDR3. CDR3 amino acids: CSAKGPGGNTVYF. In DNA, the CDR3 is TGCAGTGCTAAAGGCCCGGGAGGAAACACCGTATATTTT.

In its sample, this clonotype was seen many times. V gene TRBV3-1 combines with J gene TRBJ2-3; TRBD1 agrees at 10 bases. Germline V gene sequence: CDR1 LGHDT, CDR2 YNNKEL (reference sequence). The ends lost 8 bases at V and 3 bases at J; junction bases unmatched: 11. This CDR3 is 16 amino acids long. The chain's CDR3 is CASGLTGTGVTDTQYF. The CDR3 bases are TGTGCCAGCGGTCTGACCGGGACAGGGGTGACAGATACGCAGTATTTT.

In regard to this clonotype: This clone may be a read error of a much larger clone one base away. The chain employs TRBV2 and TRBJ2-3, with D perhaps matching TRBD1 (7 bases). The CDR3 length is 14 residues. Trimming took off 6 bases at V and 0 bases at J, with 10 bases between the two ends. Germline CDR1 SNHLY, CDR2 FYNNEI. The CDR3 here is CASSRGASTDTQYF. CDR3 nucleotide sequence: TGTGCCAGCAGCAGGGGGGCTAGCACAGATACGCAGTATTTT.

Remarks on this clonotype: A much larger clone lies a single base off, so this may be a read error. V usage is TRBV5-1 and J usage is TRBJ2-5; D is undetermined. Germline assignment: CDR1 SGHRS and CDR2 YFSETQ. This CDR3 region has 15 residues. Trimming removed 1 base at V and 1 base at J, with 11 bases between. This CDR3 reads CASSLRSGLQETQYF. The CDR3 nucleotides are TGCGCCAGCAGCTTGCGTTCGGGCCTCCAAGAGACCCAGTACTTC.

This clonotype was seen at least ten times. This sequence joins TRBV5-4 and TRBJ2-7; the D is unclear. CDR3 length: 14 residues. Germline V gene data show CDR1 as SGHNT and CDR2 as YYREEE (reference sequence). The V and J ends lost 1 base and 2 bases respectively, with 10 bases between them. This CDR3 is CASSLTKGAYEQYF. For the CDR3, the DNA is TGTGCCAGCAGCTTGACCAAGGGCGCCTACGAGCAGTACTTC.

Many counts were recorded for this clonotype. J is TRBJ2-7 and V is TRBV9; 8 bases align to TRBD2. This CDR3 is 14 amino acids long. J was trimmed by 5 bases and V by 4 bases; bases with no gene match: 8. The germline V gene has CDR1 SGDLS and CDR2 YYNGEE. CDR3 in DNA: TGTGCCAGCAGCCCGGGGGGGCTCGTCAACGAGCAGTACTTC. It yields the protein CASSPGGLVNEQYF.

The chain joins TRBV28 to TRBJ2-1; D perhaps matches TRBD1 (5 bases). This CDR3 is 12 amino acids long. Germline values: CDR1 MDHEN, CDR2 SYDVKM. Deletions cut 4 bases from V and 8 bases from J, with 9 bases between. The CDR3 is CASSWGPHEQFF. CDR3 DNA sequence: TGTGCCAGCAGTTGGGGCCCCCATGAGCAGTTCTTC.